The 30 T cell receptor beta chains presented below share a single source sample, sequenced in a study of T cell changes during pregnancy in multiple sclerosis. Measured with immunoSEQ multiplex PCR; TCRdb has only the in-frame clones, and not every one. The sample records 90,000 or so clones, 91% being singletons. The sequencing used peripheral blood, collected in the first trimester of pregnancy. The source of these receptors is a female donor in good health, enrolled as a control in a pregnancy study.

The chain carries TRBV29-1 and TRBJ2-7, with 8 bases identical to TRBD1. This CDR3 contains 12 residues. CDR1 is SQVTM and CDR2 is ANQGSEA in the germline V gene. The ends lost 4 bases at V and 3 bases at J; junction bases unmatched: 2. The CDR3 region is CSVGTGIYEQYF. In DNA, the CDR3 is TGCAGCGTTGGGACAGGGATCTACGAGCAGTACTTC.

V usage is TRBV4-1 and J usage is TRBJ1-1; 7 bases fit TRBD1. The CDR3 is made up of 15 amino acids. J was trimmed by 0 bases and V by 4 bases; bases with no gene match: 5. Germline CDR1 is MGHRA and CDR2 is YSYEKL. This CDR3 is CASSLGGRVNTEAFF. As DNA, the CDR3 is TGCGCCAGCAGCCTAGGGGGCAGGGTGAACACTGAAGCTTTCTTT.

The CDR3, as DNA: TGTGCCAGCAGCCCACATACAGATACGCAGTATTTT. Its protein is CASSPHTDTQYF. This chain joins TRBV11-2 and TRBJ2-3; D gene uncertain. This CDR3 contains 12 residues. Germline-derived CDR1 and CDR2 are SGHAT and FQNNGV. Trimming removed 5 bases from V and 3 bases from J, with 6 bases in between.

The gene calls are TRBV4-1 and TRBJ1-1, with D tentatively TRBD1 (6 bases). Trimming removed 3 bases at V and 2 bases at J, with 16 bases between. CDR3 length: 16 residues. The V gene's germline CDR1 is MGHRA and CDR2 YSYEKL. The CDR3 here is CASSQAADRQNTEAFF. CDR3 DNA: TGCGCCAGCAGCCAGGCAGCCGACAGGCAAAACACTGAAGCTTTCTTT.

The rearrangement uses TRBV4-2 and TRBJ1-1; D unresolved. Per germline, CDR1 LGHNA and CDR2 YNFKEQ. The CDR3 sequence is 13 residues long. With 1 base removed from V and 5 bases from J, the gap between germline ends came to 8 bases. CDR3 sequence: CASSQGLRTEAFF. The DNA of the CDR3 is TGTGCCAGCAGCCAAGGATTGAGAACTGAAGCTTTCTTT.

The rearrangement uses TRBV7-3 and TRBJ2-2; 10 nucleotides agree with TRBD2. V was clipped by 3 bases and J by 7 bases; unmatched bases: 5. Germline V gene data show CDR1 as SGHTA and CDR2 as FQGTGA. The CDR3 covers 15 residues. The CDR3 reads CASSFNSGGIGELFF. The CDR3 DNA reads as TGTGCCAGCAGCTTCAATAGCGGGGGGATCGGGGAGCTGTTTTTT.

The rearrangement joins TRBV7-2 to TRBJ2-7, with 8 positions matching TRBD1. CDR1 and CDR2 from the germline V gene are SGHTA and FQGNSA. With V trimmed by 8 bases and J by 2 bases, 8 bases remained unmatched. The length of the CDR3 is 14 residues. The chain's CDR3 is CASLGQVGPYEQYF. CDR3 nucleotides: TGTGCCAGCTTGGGACAGGTCGGCCCCTACGAGCAGTACTTC.

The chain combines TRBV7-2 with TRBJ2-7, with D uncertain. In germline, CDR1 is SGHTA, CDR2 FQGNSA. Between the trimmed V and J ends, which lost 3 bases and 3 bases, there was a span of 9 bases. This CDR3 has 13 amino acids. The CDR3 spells CASSFGIDYEQYF. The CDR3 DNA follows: TGTGCCAGCAGCTTTGGCATCGACTACGAGCAGTACTTC.

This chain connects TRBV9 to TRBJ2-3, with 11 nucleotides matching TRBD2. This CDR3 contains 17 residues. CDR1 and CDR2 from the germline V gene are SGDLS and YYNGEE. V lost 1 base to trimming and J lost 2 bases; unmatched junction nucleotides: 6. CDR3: CASSVYFSGGATDTQYF. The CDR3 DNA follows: TGTGCCAGCAGCGTATACTTTAGCGGGGGGGCCACAGATACGCAGTATTTT. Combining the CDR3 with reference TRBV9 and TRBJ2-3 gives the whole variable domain DSGVTQTPKHLITATGQRVTLRCSPRSGDLSVYWYQQSLDQGLQFLIQYYNGEERAKGNILERFSAQQFPDLHSELNLSSLELGDSALYFCASSVYFSGGATDTQYFGPGTRLTVL.

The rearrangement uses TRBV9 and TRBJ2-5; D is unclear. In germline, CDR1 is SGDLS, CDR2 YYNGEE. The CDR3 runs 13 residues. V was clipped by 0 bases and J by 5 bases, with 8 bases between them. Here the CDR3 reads CASSVAVRETQYF. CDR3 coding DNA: TGTGCCAGCAGCGTAGCGGTTCGGGAGACCCAGTACTTC.

The CDR3 DNA reads TGTGCCAGCAGTGGCCAGGGGGCGAGCACTGAAGCTTTCTTT. Translation: CASSGQGASTEAFF. This sequence joins TRBV2 and TRBJ1-1; TRBD1 matches at 8 bases. Germline values: CDR1 SNHLY, CDR2 FYNNEI. The CDR3 length is 14 residues. V gave up 4 bases and J gave up 4 bases; unmatched junction bases: 5.

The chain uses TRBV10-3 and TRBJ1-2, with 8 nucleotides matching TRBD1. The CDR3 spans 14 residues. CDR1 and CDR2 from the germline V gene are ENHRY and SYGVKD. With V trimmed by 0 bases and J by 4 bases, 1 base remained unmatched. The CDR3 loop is CAISESGQVYGYTF. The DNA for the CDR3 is TGTGCCATCAGTGAGTCGGGACAGGTCTATGGCTACACCTTC.

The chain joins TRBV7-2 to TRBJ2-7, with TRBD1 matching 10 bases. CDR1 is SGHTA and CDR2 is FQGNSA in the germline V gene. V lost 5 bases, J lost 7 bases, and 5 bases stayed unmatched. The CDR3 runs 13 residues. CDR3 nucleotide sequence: TGTGCCAGCAGCCAGCGACAGGGGGCGGAGCAGTACTTC. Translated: CASSQRQGAEQYF.

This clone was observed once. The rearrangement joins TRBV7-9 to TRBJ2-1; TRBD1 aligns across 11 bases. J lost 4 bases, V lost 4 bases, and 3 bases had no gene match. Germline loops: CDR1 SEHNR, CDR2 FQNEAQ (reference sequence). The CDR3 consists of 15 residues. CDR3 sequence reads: CASSSGQGAYNEQFF. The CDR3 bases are TGTGCCAGCAGCTCAGGACAGGGGGCTTACAATGAGCAGTTCTTC.

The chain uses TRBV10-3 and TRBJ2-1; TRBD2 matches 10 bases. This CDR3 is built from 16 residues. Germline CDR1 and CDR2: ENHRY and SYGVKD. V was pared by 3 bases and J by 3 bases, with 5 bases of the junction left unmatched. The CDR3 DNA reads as TGTGCCATCAGTGACCCCTTAGCGGGGGGCTACAATGAGCAGTTCTTC. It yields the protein CAISDPLAGGYNEQFF.

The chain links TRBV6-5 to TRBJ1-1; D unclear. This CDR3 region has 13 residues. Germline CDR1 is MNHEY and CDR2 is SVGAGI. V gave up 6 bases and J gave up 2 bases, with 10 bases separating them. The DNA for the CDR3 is TGTGCCAGCAGGTTCTCTTTAAACACTGAAGCTTTCTTT. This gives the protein CASRFSLNTEAFF.

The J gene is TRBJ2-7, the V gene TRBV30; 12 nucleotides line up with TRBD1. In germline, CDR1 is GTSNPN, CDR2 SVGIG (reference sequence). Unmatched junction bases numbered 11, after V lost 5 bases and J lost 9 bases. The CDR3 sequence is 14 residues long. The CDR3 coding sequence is TGTGCCTGGTGGGGGACAGGGGGCAGGGGAGGGCAGTACTTC. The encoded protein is CAWWGTGGRGGQYF.

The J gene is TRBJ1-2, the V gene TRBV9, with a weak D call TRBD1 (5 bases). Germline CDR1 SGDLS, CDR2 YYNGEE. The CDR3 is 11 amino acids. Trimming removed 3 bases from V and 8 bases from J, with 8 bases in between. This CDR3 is CASSDRLGYTF. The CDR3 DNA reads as TGTGCCAGCAGCGACAGGTTGGGCTACACCTTC.

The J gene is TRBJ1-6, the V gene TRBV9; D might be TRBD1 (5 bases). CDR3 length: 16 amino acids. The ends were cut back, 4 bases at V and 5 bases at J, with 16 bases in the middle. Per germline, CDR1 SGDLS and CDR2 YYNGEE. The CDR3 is CASSRHQGVDNSPLHF. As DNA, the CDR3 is TGTGCCAGCAGCCGCCACCAAGGGGTGGATAATTCACCCCTCCACTTT.

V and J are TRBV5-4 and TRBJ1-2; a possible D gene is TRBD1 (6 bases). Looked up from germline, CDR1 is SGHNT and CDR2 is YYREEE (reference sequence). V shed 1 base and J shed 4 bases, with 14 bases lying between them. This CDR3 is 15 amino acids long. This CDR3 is CASSLSGRGIYGYTF. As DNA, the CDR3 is TGTGCCAGCAGCTTGTCCGGCAGGGGCATCTATGGCTACACCTTC.

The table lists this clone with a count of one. The CDR3 here is CVSQRGPSTDTQYF. The CDR3 region has the DNA TGTGTCTCACAGCGGGGGCCCAGCACAGATACGCAGTATTTT. The V gene is TRBV7-6, the J gene TRBJ2-3; TRBD2 agrees at 8 bases. The CDR3 loop spans 14 amino acids. Germline assignment: CDR1 SGHVS and CDR2 FNYEAQ.

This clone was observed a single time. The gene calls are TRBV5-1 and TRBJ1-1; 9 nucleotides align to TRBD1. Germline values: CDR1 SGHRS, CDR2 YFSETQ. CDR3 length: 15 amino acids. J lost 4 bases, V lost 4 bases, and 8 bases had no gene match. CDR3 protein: CASSPNPGQGTEAFF. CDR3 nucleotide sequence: TGCGCCAGCAGCCCTAACCCGGGACAGGGCACTGAAGCTTTCTTT.

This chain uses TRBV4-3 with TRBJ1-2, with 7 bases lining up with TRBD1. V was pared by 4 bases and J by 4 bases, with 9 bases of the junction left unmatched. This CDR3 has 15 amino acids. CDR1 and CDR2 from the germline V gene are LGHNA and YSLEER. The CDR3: CASSPGQAKSYGYTF. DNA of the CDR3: TGCGCCAGCAGCCCCGGACAGGCAAAGTCCTATGGCTACACCTTC.

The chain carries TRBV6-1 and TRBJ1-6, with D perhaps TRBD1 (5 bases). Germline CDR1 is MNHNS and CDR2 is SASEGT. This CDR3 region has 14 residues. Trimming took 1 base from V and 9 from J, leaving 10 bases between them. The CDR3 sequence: CASSEVAGGSPLHF. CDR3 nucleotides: TGTGCCAGCAGTGAAGTCGCGGGGGGTTCACCCCTCCACTTT.

This chain's CDR3 is CASSRRGESYEQYF. CDR3 bases: TGTGCCAGTAGTAGGCGGGGAGAATCCTACGAGCAGTACTTC. The chain carries TRBV19 and TRBJ2-7; a weak D match, TRBD2 (6 bases). V gave up 4 bases and J gave up 1 base, with 11 bases separating them. This CDR3 has 14 amino acids. Germline values: CDR1 LNHDA, CDR2 SQIVND (reference sequence).

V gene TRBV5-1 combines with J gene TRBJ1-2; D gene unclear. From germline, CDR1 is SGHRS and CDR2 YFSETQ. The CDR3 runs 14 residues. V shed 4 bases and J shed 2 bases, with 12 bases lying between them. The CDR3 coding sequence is TGCGCCAGCAGCCCAACGATTGCGAACTATGGCTACACCTTC. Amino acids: CASSPTIANYGYTF.

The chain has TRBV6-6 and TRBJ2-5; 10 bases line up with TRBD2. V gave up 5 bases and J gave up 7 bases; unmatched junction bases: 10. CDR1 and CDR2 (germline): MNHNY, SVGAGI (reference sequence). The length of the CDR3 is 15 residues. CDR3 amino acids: CASSASSGGPGTQYF. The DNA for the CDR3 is TGTGCCAGCAGTGCATCTAGCGGGGGCCCGGGGACCCAGTACTTC.

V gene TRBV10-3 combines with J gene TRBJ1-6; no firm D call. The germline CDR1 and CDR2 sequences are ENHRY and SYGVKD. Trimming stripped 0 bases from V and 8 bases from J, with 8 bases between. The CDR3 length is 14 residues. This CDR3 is CAISESGGHSPLHF. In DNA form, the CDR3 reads TGTGCCATCAGTGAGTCTGGAGGCCATTCACCCCTCCACTTT.

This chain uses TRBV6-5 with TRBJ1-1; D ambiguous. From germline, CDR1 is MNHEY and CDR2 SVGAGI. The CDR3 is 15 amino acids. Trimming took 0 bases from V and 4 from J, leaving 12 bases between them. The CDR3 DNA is TGTGCCAGCAGTTACTCGGTGAGCCTGGTCACTGAAGCTTTCTTT. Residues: CASSYSVSLVTEAFF.

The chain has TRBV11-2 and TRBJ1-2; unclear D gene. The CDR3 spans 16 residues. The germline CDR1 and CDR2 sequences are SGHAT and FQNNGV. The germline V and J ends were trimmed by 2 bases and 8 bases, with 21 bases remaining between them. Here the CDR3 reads CASSLNRGGGNQGYTF. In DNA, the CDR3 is TGTGCCAGCAGCTTAAACCGAGGCGGCGGTAATCAGGGCTACACCTTC.